The clone carrying this TCR beta chain was detected only a few times. This CDR3 is built from 12 residues. The V end lost 2 bases, the J end lost 6 bases, and 8 bases lay between the germline ends. Per the germline V gene, CDR1 is MNHEY and CDR2 is SVGEGT. This sample was included in a study of molecular identifiers for immune sequencing clone quantification. MiXCR, run by TCRdb on the PCR reads, gives a single entry per CDR3 protein. The sample carries more than 300,000 distinct CDR3 sequences, 20% to 25% recorded once. The chain is built from TRBV6-2 or TRBV6-3 and TRBJ2-7, with D possibly being TRBD1 (5 bases). Sequencing used naive CD8+ T cells from blood, with Jurkat cell RNA spiked in. Described subset: FACS-sorted CD8+CD4-CCR7+CD45RA+ naive T cells. This TCR came from a human donor in good health. Some libraries in this study had Jurkat cell RNA spiked in. For the CDR3, the DNA is TGTGCCAGCAGTTACCTGGGGCCCGAGCAGTACTTC. It codes for CASSYLGPEQYF.